The 32 T cell receptor beta chains below come from one sample, sequenced in a study of shared clonotypes between healthy human individuals. TCRdb keeps only in-frame clones here, not all; method: immunoSEQ multiplex PCR. Altogether around 700,000 clones are present, approximately 79% being singletons, with the ten largest covering around 1.8%. What was sequenced was memory CD4+ T cells sorted from blood. Stated subset: CD45RA-negative fraction. All receptors come from a young woman in good health.

This clone appeared many times. This chain links TRBV7-9 with TRBJ2-1; 7 bases map to TRBD2. CDR1 and CDR2 from the germline V gene are SEHNR and FQNEAQ (reference sequence). The CDR3 loop spans 13 amino acids. The CDR3 reads CAGGREVDNEQFF. The CDR3 DNA reads as TGTGCGGGGGGACGGGAGGTCGACAATGAGCAGTTCTTC.

The chain combines TRBV6-1 with TRBJ1-2; weak D call: TRBD1 (5 bases). The V end lost 5 bases, the J end lost 5 bases, and 12 bases lay between the germline ends. Germline loops: CDR1 MNHNS, CDR2 SASEGT. There are 13 residues in the CDR3. The CDR3 region has the DNA TGTGCCAGCAGTCAGGCCGACAGTTATGGCTACACCTTC. Its translation: CASSQADSYGYTF.

This chain joins TRBV5-1 and TRBJ1-3, with D possibly matching TRBD1 (6 bases). Germline CDR1 and CDR2: SGHRS and YFSETQ. Trimming pared 0 bases from V and 0 bases from J, leaving 16 bases between. This CDR3 region has 18 residues. CDR3 amino acids: CASSLEGHSATSGNTIYF. The CDR3 coding sequence is TGCGCCAGCAGCTTGGAGGGACACTCCGCCACCTCTGGAAACACCATATATTTT.

CDR3 protein: CASSLKTRTAFF. CDR3 nucleotide sequence: TGTGCCAGCAGTTTAAAAACCCGTACGGCTTTCTTT. The gene calls are TRBV28 and TRBJ1-1; D call uncertain. The length of the CDR3 is 12 residues. The germline gives CDR1 MDHEN, CDR2 SYDVKM. The germline V and J ends were trimmed by 2 bases and 11 bases, with 12 bases remaining between them.

J is TRBJ1-1 and V is TRBV7-2, with D maybe TRBD1 (6 bases). CDR1 SGHTA and CDR2 FQGNSA come from the germline V gene. Trimming left V 6 bases short and J 1 base short, with 12 bases between. There are 14 residues in the CDR3. The CDR3 is CASRQGSWNTEAFF. The CDR3 bases are TGTGCCAGCAGACAGGGAAGTTGGAACACTGAAGCTTTCTTT. Full variable domain (rest looked up from reference TRBV7-2 and TRBJ1-1): GAGVSQSPSNKVTEKGKDVELRCDPISGHTALYWYRQSLGQGLEFLIYFQGNSAPDKSGLPSDRFSAERTGGSVSTLTIQRTQQEDSAVYLCASRQGSWNTEAFFGQGTRLTVV.

The chain is built from TRBV5-6 and TRBJ2-7; D is possibly TRBD2 (5 bases). The CDR3 spans 13 residues. The germline V and J ends were trimmed by 1 base and 3 bases, with 8 bases remaining between them. Per the germline V gene, CDR1 is SGHDT and CDR2 is YYEEEE. The CDR3 loop reads CASSLPGVYEQYF. The CDR3 DNA is TGTGCCAGCAGCTTGCCCGGGGTCTACGAGCAGTACTTC.

Of note for this clone: Being one base from a much bigger clone, this may be a read error. This chain joins TRBV6-1 and TRBJ1-5; D remains ambiguous. This CDR3 comprises 14 residues. The V gene lost 6 bases and the J gene lost 0 bases, with 9 bases spanning the gap. CDR1 and CDR2 from the germline V gene are MNHNS and SASEGT. CDR3 sequence: CASSRTDSNQPQHF. The CDR3, as DNA: TGTGCCAGCAGCCGGACGGATAGCAATCAGCCCCAGCATTTT.

The chain has TRBV5-1 and TRBJ1-2; possibly TRBD1 for D (6 bases). The germline gives CDR1 SGHRS, CDR2 YFSETQ. Trimming left V 0 bases short and J 4 bases short, with 13 bases between. The CDR3 extends over 15 amino acids. The CDR3: CASSLAGGSVYGYTF. CDR3 coding DNA: TGCGCCAGCAGCTTGGCGGGGGGCTCGGTCTATGGCTACACCTTC.

This chain joins TRBV7-2 and TRBJ2-3, with D perhaps TRBD2 (6 bases). Trimming stripped 1 base from V and 1 base from J, with 18 bases between. The CDR3 contains 18 residues. CDR1 is SGHTA, CDR2 FQGNSA, per germline. CDR3 DNA sequence: TGTGCCAGCAGCTTAGTGTTGTCGAGGGCTAGCGGCACAGATACGCAGTATTTT. It specifies CASSLVLSRASGTDTQYF.

This clone came up many times. The V gene is TRBV14, the J gene TRBJ2-7; TRBD1 aligns across 8 bases. Trimming at V came to 3 bases and at J to 7 bases, leaving 11 bases not matched to a gene. In germline, CDR1 is SGHDN, CDR2 FVKESK. The length of the CDR3 is 15 residues. The CDR3 DNA sequence: TGTGCCAGCAGCCACCTAGGACAGGGAGGTCGAGAGCAGTACTTC. As protein: CASSHLGQGGREQYF. Drawing the rest from reference TRBV14 and TRBJ2-7, the complete variable domain is EAGVTQFPSHSVIEKGQTVTLRCDPISGHDNLYWYRRVMGKEIKFLLHFVKESKQDESGMPNNRFLAERTGGTYSTLKVQPAELEDSGVYFCASSHLGQGGREQYFGPGTRLTVT.

This clone was picked up many times. This chain links TRBV7-9 with TRBJ2-1, with TRBD2 matching over 11 bases. The germline V gene encodes CDR1 SEHNR and CDR2 FQNEAQ (reference sequence). Trimming at V came to 0 bases and at J to 7 bases, leaving 14 bases not matched to a gene. The CDR3 is 19 amino acids. The CDR3 is CASSLALAGVFSHPNEQFF. As DNA, the CDR3 is TGTGCCAGCAGCTTAGCACTAGCGGGGGTCTTTTCGCACCCTAATGAGCAGTTCTTC.

The J gene is TRBJ2-1, the V gene TRBV28; the D is unclear. The CDR3 consists of 16 residues. The V end was cut by 0 bases, the J end by 4 bases, with 13 bases between. Germline V gives CDR1 MDHEN, CDR2 SYDVKM. The CDR3 spells CASSLWAGQTYNEQFF. Written as DNA, the CDR3 is TGTGCCAGCAGTTTATGGGCCGGGCAGACATACAATGAGCAGTTCTTC. Supplemented by reference TRBV28 and TRBJ2-1, the full variable domain reads DVKVTQSSRYLVKRTGEKVFLECVQDMDHENMFWYRQDPGLGLRLIYFSYDVKMKEKGDIPEGYSVSREKKERFSLILESASTNQTSMYLCASSLWAGQTYNEQFFGPGTRLTVL.

In its sample, this clone was seen once. The gene calls are TRBV30 and TRBJ2-7; the match to TRBD2 covers 10 bases. The CDR3 sequence is 15 residues long. J lost 1 base, V lost 2 bases, and 5 bases had no gene match. The germline CDR1 and CDR2 sequences are GTSNPN and SVGIG (reference sequence). CDR3 protein: CAWSPTSGISYEQYF. As DNA, the CDR3 is TGTGCCTGGAGTCCTACTAGCGGGATTTCCTACGAGCAGTACTTC.

The chain uses TRBV2 and TRBJ2-4; perhaps TRBD2 as D (7 bases). V was clipped by 4 bases and J by 0 bases, with 16 bases between them. The CDR3 spans 17 residues. The germline V gene encodes CDR1 SNHLY and CDR2 FYNNEI. CDR3 coding DNA: TGTGCCAGCAGTGGGGGGCTAGCGGTTCTAGCCAAAAACATTCAGTACTTC. It codes for CASSGGLAVLAKNIQYF.

The table lists this clone with a few counts. The chain joins TRBV25-1 to TRBJ1-1; 11 nucleotides match TRBD1. V lost 6 bases to trimming and J lost 5 bases; unmatched junction nucleotides: 8. CDR3 length equals 15 residues. Germline V gene lookup returns CDR1 MGHDK and CDR2 SYGVNS. In nucleotides, the CDR3 is TGTGCCAGCAGGTGGACAGGGGGCGCCGGAACTGAAGCTTTCTTT. This gives the protein CASRWTGGAGTEAFF.

The chain carries TRBV29-1 and TRBJ1-1, with TRBD1 as a possible D gene (6 bases). V shed 3 bases and J shed 3 bases, with 8 bases lying between them. CDR3 length: 12 residues. CDR1 SQVTM and CDR2 ANQGSEA come from the germline V gene. The CDR3: CSVETGDTEAFF. As DNA, the CDR3 is TGCAGCGTTGAGACAGGAGACACTGAAGCTTTCTTT.

The chain is built from TRBV5-8 and TRBJ1-3, with a possible D match to TRBD1 (5 bases). The germline CDR1 and CDR2 sequences are SGHTS and YDEGEE. The CDR3 sequence is 16 residues long. Trimming removed 1 base from V and 0 bases from J, with 11 bases in between. Here the CDR3 DNA reads TGTGCCAGCAGCTTGATTGCGGGGGACTCTGGAAACACCATATATTTT. Its translation: CASSLIAGDSGNTIYF.

This clone turned up a few times. The chain joins TRBV27 to TRBJ1-4, with D unresolved. The germline V gene encodes CDR1 MNHEY and CDR2 SMNVEV (reference sequence). The CDR3 totals 11 residues. V shed 6 bases and J shed 3 bases, with 2 bases lying between them. CDR3 region: CASRSNEKLFF. Written as DNA, the CDR3 is TGTGCCAGCAGGTCTAATGAAAAACTGTTTTTT.

This clone was detected once. The chain links TRBV20-1 to TRBJ1-1, with TRBD1 as a possible D gene (5 bases). This CDR3 has 11 amino acids. Germline assignment: CDR1 DFQATT and CDR2 SNEGSKA (reference sequence). Trimming took off 0 bases at V and 6 bases at J, with 5 bases between the two ends. In DNA form, the CDR3 reads TGCAGTGCTAGAGAGGGGGCTGAAGCTTTCTTT. Translating it yields CSAREGAEAFF.

The chain is built from TRBV5-8 and TRBJ2-3; no definite D call. V shed 1 base and J shed 3 bases, with 12 bases lying between them. The CDR3 covers 15 residues. Germline CDR1 and CDR2: SGHTS and YDEGEE. In DNA form, the CDR3 reads TGTGCCAGCAGCTTGAGAGGTCCCGGAACAGATACGCAGTATTTT. It specifies CASSLRGPGTDTQYF.

The chain recombines TRBV12-5 with TRBJ2-5, with D tentatively TRBD1 or TRBD2 (6 bases each). V lost 3 bases and J 5 bases, leaving 16 bases between the germline ends. This CDR3 has 15 residues. Germline V gene sequence: CDR1 LGHNT, CDR2 FRNRAP. This CDR3 is CASGLGGSMQETQYF. Written as DNA, the CDR3 is TGTGCTAGTGGTTTAGGGGGGTCCATGCAGGAGACCCAGTACTTC.

This chain joins TRBV7-6 and TRBJ1-1, with D uncertain. Germline V CDR1 and CDR2: SGHVS, FNYEAQ. V lost 5 bases, J lost 8 bases, and 15 bases lay in between. The CDR3 spans 13 residues. The CDR3 sequence: CASSPTGGLEAFF. The CDR3 nucleotides read TGTGCCAGCAGCCCGACGGGCGGCCTAGAAGCTTTCTTT. Complete variable domain (other parts from reference TRBV7-6 and TRBJ1-1): GAGVSQSPRYKVTKRGQDVALRCDPISGHVSLYWYRQALGQGPEFLTYFNYEAQQDKSGLPNDRFSAERPEGSISTLTIQRTEQRDSAMYRCASSPTGGLEAFFGQGTRLTVV.

The chain recombines TRBV7-6 with TRBJ2-2; D not resolved. CDR1 and CDR2 from the germline V gene are SGHVS and FNYEAQ. Trimming removed 1 base at V and 4 bases at J, with 4 bases between. The CDR3 length is 13 residues. CDR3 in DNA: TGTGCCAGCAGCTTAGAAGGCACCGGGGAGCTGTTTTTT. It is translated as CASSLEGTGELFF.

J is TRBJ1-5 and V is TRBV2, with 8 bases that match TRBD1. The CDR3 totals 14 residues. The ends lost 6 bases at V and 9 bases at J; junction bases unmatched: 10. Germline lookup yields CDR1 SNHLY and CDR2 FYNNEI. CDR3 sequence reads: CASRPSGGSRPQHF. The CDR3 DNA reads as TGTGCCAGCAGGCCCTCAGGGGGCAGCCGGCCCCAGCATTTT.

The chain links TRBV7-9 to TRBJ1-5; D is unresolved. The CDR3 has 13 amino acids. V lost 5 bases to trimming and J lost 4 bases, with 9 bases between them. CDR1 is SEHNR, CDR2 FQNEAQ, per germline (reference sequence). For the CDR3, the DNA is TGTGCCAGCAGCAAACGAGAAAATCAGCCCCAGCATTTT. It encodes CASSKRENQPQHF.

The gene calls are TRBV29-1 and TRBJ2-5, with D perhaps TRBD1 (6 bases). Germline V CDR1 and CDR2: SQVTM, ANQGSEA. The CDR3 loop spans 13 amino acids. V lost 0 bases, J lost 5 bases, and 10 bases lay in between. CDR3 loop: CSVEEWGRETQYF. The CDR3 coding sequence is TGCAGCGTTGAAGAGTGGGGGCGGGAGACCCAGTACTTC.

This rearrangement joins TRBV18 to TRBJ2-3; tentatively, D is TRBD1 (5 bases). CDR1 and CDR2 (germline): KGHSH, LQKENI. Trimming took off 5 bases at V and 7 bases at J, with 13 bases between the two ends. The CDR3 sequence is 13 residues long. CDR3 region: CASSADSGNTQYF. DNA for the CDR3: TGTGCCAGCTCAGCAGATTCAGGGAATACGCAGTATTTT.

This clone appeared a single time. The chain uses TRBV7-9 and TRBJ2-6, with D hard to call. Germline-derived CDR1 and CDR2 are SEHNR and FQNEAQ (reference sequence). This CDR3 is 17 amino acids long. V lost 2 bases, J lost 0 bases, and 11 bases lay in between. The CDR3 is CASSLQASASGANVLTF. The CDR3 DNA is TGTGCCAGCAGCTTACAAGCTTCCGCCTCTGGGGCCAACGTCCTGACTTTC.

Only one count was recorded for this clone. This rearrangement joins TRBV30 to TRBJ1-4; weak D call: TRBD1 (5 bases). The CDR3 contains 15 residues. Trimming removed 3 bases at V and 8 bases at J, with 19 bases between. Per germline, CDR1 GTSNPN and CDR2 SVGIG (reference sequence). In DNA, the CDR3 is TGTGCCTGGAGGTTTTTTTGGGGGGAGAACGAAAAACTGTTTTTT. Translated: CAWRFFWGENEKLFF.

The rearrangement uses TRBV7-3 and TRBJ2-7, with TRBD2 matching over 12 bases. Germline loops: CDR1 SGHTA, CDR2 FQGTGA. The CDR3 contains 14 residues. Germline trimming cut 2 bases from V and 9 bases from J; bases unmatched to any gene: 5. CDR3 coding DNA: TGTGCCAGCAGCTTAGGACTAGCGGGAAGTTGGCAGTACTTC. Its translation is CASSLGLAGSWQYF.

The chain carries TRBV28 and TRBJ1-2, with TRBD1 as a possible D gene (5 bases). Germline-derived CDR1 and CDR2 are MDHEN and SYDVKM. The V end lost 5 bases, the J end lost 5 bases, and 15 bases lay between the germline ends. This CDR3 is 14 amino acids long. Here the CDR3 DNA reads TGTGCCAGCAGTCAAATAGACAGAGATTATGGCTACACCTTC. It is translated as CASSQIDRDYGYTF.

A note on this clone: Additional DNA sequences in this sample encode the identical CDR3. This sequence joins TRBV6-6 and TRBJ2-5, with TRBD1 matching over 7 bases. J was trimmed by 1 base and V by 6 bases; bases with no gene match: 2. This CDR3 has 13 residues. Germline V gene data show CDR1 as MNHNY and CDR2 as SVGAGI (reference sequence). The CDR3 nucleotides are TGTGCCAGCAGCAGGGACAGCCAAGAGACCCAGTACTTC. Translating gives CASSRDSQETQYF.